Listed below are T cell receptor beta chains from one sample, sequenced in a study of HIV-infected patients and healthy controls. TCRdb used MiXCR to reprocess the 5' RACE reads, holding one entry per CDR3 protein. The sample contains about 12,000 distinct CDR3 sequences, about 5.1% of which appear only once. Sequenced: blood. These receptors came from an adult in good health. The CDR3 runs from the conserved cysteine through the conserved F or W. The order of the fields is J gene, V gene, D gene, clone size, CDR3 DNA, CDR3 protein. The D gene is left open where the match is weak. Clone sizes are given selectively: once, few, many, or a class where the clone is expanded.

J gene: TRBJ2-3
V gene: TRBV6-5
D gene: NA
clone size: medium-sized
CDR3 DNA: TGTGCCAGCAGTTCCTGGACGTCCCGAAATACGCAGTATTTT
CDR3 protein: CASSSWTSRNTQYF

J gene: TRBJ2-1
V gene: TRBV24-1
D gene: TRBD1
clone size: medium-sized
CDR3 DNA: TGTGCCACCAGTGTTTGGGACAGGGGTTCGTATGAGCAGTTCTTC
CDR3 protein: CATSVWDRGSYEQFF

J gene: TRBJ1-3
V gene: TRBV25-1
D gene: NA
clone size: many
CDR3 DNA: TGTGCCAGCAGTCCCCCCATCGGATCTGGAAACACCATATATTTT
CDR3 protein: CASSPPIGSGNTIYF

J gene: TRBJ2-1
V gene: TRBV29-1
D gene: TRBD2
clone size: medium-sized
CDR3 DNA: TGCAGCGTTGAAGTCCGGGGGGTTTCCTACAATGAGCAGTTCTTC
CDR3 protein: CSVEVRGVSYNEQFF

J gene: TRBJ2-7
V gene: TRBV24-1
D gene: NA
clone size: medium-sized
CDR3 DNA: TGTGCCACCAGTGATTTATGGCATCAGTGGCCCTACGAGCAGTACTTC
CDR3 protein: CATSDLWHQWPYEQYF

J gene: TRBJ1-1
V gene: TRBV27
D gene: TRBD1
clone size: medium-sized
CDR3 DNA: TGTGCCAGCAGTCGCGCCGCGACAGGGCACACTGAAGCTTTCTTT
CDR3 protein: CASSRAATGHTEAFF

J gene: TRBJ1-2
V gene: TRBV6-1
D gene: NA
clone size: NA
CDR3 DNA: TGTGCCAGCAGTGAATTAATTGGTGCCGGCTACACCTTC
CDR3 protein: CASSELIGAGYTF

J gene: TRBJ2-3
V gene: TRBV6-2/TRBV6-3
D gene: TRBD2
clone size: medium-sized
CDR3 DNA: TGTGCCAGCAGTTCCCCCTATTCACTAGCGGGGTCAGATACGCAGTATTTT
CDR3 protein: CASSSPYSLAGSDTQYF

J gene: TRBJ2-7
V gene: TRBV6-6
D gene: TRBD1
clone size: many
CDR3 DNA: TGTGCCAGCAGTTTACAGACAGGGTTAGGAGAGCAGTACTTC
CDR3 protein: CASSLQTGLGEQYF

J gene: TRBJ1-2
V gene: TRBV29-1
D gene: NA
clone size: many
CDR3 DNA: TGCAGCGCCGAGGGAAGTCCCTATGGCTACACCTTC
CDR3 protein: CSAEGSPYGYTF

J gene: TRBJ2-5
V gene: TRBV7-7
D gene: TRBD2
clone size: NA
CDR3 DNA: TGTGCCAGCAGCTTAGGCCGGGGTCTAGCGGGCGCCCTTTCCCAAGAGACCCAGTACTTC
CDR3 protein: CASSLGRGLAGALSQETQYF

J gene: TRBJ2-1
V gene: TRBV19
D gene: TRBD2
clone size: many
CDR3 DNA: TGTGCCAGTAGTATTGGAGGCGGGGGCAATGAGCAGTTCTTC
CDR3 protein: CASSIGGGGNEQFF

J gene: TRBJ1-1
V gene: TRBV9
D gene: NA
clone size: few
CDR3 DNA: TGTGCCAGCAGCGTAGCGCTGACCCACACTGAAGCTTTCTTT
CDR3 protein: CASSVALTHTEAFF

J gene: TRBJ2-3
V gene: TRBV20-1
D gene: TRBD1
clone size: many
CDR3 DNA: TGCAGTGCTAACGGGGACAGGGGGTCAGATACGCAGTATTTT
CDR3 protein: CSANGDRGSDTQYF

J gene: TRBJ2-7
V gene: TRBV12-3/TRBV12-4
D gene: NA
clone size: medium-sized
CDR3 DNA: TGTGCCAGCAGTGCACAGGGTTACGAGCAGTACTTC
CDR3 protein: CASSAQGYEQYF

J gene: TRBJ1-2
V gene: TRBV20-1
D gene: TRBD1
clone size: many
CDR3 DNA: TGCAGTGCTTATTTTACAGGGGGGGGTAACTATGGCTACACCTTC
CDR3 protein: CSAYFTGGGNYGYTF

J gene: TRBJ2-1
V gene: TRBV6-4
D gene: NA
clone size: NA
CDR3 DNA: TGTGCCAGCAGTGACTCGGACAACAATGAGCAGTTCTTC
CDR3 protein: CASSDSDNNEQFF

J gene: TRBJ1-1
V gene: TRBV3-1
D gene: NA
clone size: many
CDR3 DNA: TGTGCCAGCAGCCAAGGCACTGAAGCTTTCTTT
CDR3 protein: CASSQGTEAFF

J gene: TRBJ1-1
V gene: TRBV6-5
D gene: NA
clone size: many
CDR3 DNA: TGTGCCAGCAGCCCCGGTTTAGGGATAAACACTGAAGCTTTCTTT
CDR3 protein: CASSPGLGINTEAFF

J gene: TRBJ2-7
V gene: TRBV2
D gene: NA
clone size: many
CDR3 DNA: TGTGCCACTGAGGAGGGCCAGCAGTACTTC
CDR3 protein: CATEEGQQYF

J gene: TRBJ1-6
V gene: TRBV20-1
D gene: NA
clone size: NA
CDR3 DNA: TGCAGTGCTAGATACACTTCGGGGTCCTATAATTCACCCCTCCACTTT
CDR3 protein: CSARYTSGSYNSPLHF

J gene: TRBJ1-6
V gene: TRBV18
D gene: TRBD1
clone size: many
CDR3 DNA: TGTGCCAGCTCACCCCCGGACGACAGGGGCTCACCCCTCCACTTT
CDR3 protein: CASSPPDDRGSPLHF

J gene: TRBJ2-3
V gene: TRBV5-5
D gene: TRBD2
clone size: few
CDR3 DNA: TGTGCCAGCAACCTGCAACTGGCGGGGGCAGATACGCAGTATTTT
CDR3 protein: CASNLQLAGADTQYF

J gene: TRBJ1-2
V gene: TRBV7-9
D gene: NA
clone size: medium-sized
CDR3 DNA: TGTGCCAGCAGCTTAGCGGAATTCTATGGCTACACCTTC
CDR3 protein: CASSLAEFYGYTF

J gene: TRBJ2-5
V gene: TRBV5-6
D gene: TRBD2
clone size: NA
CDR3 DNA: TGTGCCAGCAGCGGGGAGGGCAGGGAGACCCAGTACTTC
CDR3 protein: CASSGEGRETQYF

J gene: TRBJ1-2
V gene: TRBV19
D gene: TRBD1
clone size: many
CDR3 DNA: TGTGCCAGTAACTCGGGACAGGGGAGCTATGGCTACACCTTC
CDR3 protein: CASNSGQGSYGYTF

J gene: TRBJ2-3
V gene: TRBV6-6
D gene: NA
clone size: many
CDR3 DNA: TGTGCCAGCAGTTACCCCCGTGGGGGCCAGACAGATACGCAGTATTTT
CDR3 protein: CASSYPRGGQTDTQYF

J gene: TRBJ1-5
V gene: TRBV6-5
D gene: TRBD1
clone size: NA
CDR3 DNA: TGTGCCAGCAGTTACTCGCGGGACAGTAGCAATCAGCCCCAGCATTTT
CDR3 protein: CASSYSRDSSNQPQHF